This T cell receptor beta chain was sequenced for a study of identical twins. General study results and limits: Partial confounding of zero-insertion analyses by invariant MAIT and iNKT cells was possible.

The table lists this clonotype with a few counts. Its antigen is as yet unknown. After removal of 4 bases from V and 0 bases from J, the junction contained 3 bases not matched to a gene. Germline lookup yields CDR1 SGHTA and CDR2 FQGNSA. CDR3 length equals 15 residues. From the 5' RACE reads, TCRdb called clonotypes with MiXCR, one entry per CDR3 protein. The sample has 500,000 to 600,000 distinct CDR3 sequences; around 20% are singletons. These data are also associated with another study on T cells expressing NK-cell markers. Per that study: Underlying the TCR beta repertoires were sorted CD3+CD56+NKG2C+, CD3+CD56+NKG2C- and CD3+CD56-NKG2C+ T cells. Seven sequenced donors out of eight were HCMV-seropositive, one seronegative.

The chain is built from TRBV7-2 and TRBJ2-5, with 9 bases aligning to TRBD2. This receptor was obtained from a woman aged 18-30 years in good health. Sequencing used CD4+ T cells sorted from blood. The CDR3 nucleotides read TGTGCCAGCAGCTCAACTAGCGGGCACCAAGAGACCCAGTACTTC. Its protein is CASSSTSGHQETQYF.